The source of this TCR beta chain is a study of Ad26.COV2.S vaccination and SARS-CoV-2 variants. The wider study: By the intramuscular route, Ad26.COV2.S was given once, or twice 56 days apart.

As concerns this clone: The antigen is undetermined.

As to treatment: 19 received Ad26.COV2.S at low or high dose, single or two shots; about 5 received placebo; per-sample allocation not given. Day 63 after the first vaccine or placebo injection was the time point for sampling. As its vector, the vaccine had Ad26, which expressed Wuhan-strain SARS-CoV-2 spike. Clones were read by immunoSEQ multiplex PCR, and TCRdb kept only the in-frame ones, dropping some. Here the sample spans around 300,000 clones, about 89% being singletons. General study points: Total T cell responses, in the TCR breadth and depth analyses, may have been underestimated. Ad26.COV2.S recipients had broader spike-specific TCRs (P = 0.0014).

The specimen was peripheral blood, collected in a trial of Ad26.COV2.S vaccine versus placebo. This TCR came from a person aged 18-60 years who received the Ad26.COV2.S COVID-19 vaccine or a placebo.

The chain's CDR3 is CASSLDGNSPLHF. As DNA, the CDR3 is TGCGCCAGCAGCTTGGATGGAAATTCACCCCTCCACTTT. The chain recombines TRBV5-1 with TRBJ1-6; D is ambiguous. V gave up 0 bases and J gave up 7 bases, with 5 bases separating them. Per germline, CDR1 SGHRS and CDR2 YFSETQ. This CDR3 spans 13 amino acids. The full variable domain, its missing parts supplied by reference TRBV5-1 and TRBJ1-6, is KAGVTQTPRYLIKTRGQQVTLSCSPISGHRSVSWYQQTPGQGLQFLFEYFSETQRNKGNFPGRFSGRQFSNSRSEMNVSTLELGDSALYLCASSLDGNSPLHFGNGTRLTVT.